Listed below are T cell receptor beta chains from one sample, sequenced in a study of identical twins. In TCRdb, the 5' RACE reads were re-called with MiXCR into one record per CDR3 protein. This sample has 430,000 or so distinct CDR3 sequences, with approximately 24% found just once. This sample also appeared in a second study, on T cells expressing NK-cell markers.

Sequencing was carried out using CD4+ T cells sorted from blood. Receptors originate from a woman between 18 and 29 years old in good health. CDR3s include the opening cysteine and the closing phenylalanine or tryptophan. Each record gives: CDR3 length, V gene, J gene, clone size, D gene, CDR3 protein, CDR3 DNA. The D gene is left open where the match is weak. Clone sizes are given selectively: once, few, many, or a class where the clone is expanded.

CDR3 length: 14
V gene: TRBV29-1
J gene: TRBJ2-5
clone size: few
D gene: .
CDR3 protein: CSGGRGPSGETQYF
CDR3 DNA: TGCAGCGGGGGTAGGGGTCCTTCTGGGGAGACCCAGTACTTC

CDR3 length: 15
V gene: TRBV20-1
J gene: TRBJ2-5
clone size: .
D gene: TRBD2
CDR3 protein: CSAHSGTSGQETQYF
CDR3 DNA: TGCAGTGCTCACTCCGGGACTAGCGGCCAAGAGACCCAGTACTTC

CDR3 length: 15
V gene: TRBV7-2
J gene: TRBJ2-7
clone size: many
D gene: .
CDR3 protein: CASSLVPAISYEQYF
CDR3 DNA: TGTGCCAGCAGCTTAGTACCCGCAATCTCCTACGAGCAGTACTTC

CDR3 length: 13
V gene: TRBV6-1
J gene: TRBJ1-1
clone size: .
D gene: .
CDR3 protein: CASSGLQRTEAFF
CDR3 DNA: TGTGCCAGCAGTGGCCTCCAGAGGACTGAAGCTTTCTTT

CDR3 length: 11
V gene: TRBV25-1
J gene: TRBJ1-2
clone size: .
D gene: .
CDR3 protein: CASASRGGYTF
CDR3 DNA: TGTGCCAGCGCGAGTAGGGGCGGCTACACCTTC

CDR3 length: 13
V gene: TRBV6-1
J gene: TRBJ1-5
clone size: many
D gene: .
CDR3 protein: CASRAGGNQPQHF
CDR3 DNA: TGTGCCAGCCGGGCAGGCGGCAATCAGCCCCAGCATTTT

CDR3 length: 10
V gene: TRBV2
J gene: TRBJ1-2
clone size: few
D gene: .
CDR3 protein: CASSEGSYTF
CDR3 DNA: TGTGCCAGCAGTGAAGGTAGTTACACCTTC

CDR3 length: 13
V gene: TRBV10-3
J gene: TRBJ1-1
clone size: few
D gene: .
CDR3 protein: CAISPWERTEAFF
CDR3 DNA: TGTGCCATCAGTCCCTGGGAGAGGACTGAAGCTTTCTTT

CDR3 length: 16
V gene: TRBV7-2
J gene: TRBJ2-7
clone size: few
D gene: TRBD1
CDR3 protein: CASSLTSTGVASEQYF
CDR3 DNA: TGTGCCAGCAGCTTAACCTCGACAGGGGTAGCGTCTGAGCAGTACTTC

CDR3 length: 15
V gene: TRBV10-3
J gene: TRBJ2-5
clone size: few
D gene: TRBD2
CDR3 protein: CAISSRETLQETQYF
CDR3 DNA: TGTGCCATCAGTTCGCGGGAGACCCTACAAGAGACCCAGTACTTC

CDR3 length: 10
V gene: TRBV12-3/TRBV12-4
J gene: TRBJ1-1
clone size: few
D gene: .
CDR3 protein: CASYRGEAFF
CDR3 DNA: TGTGCCAGCTACCGGGGTGAAGCTTTCTTT

CDR3 length: 13
V gene: TRBV5-1
J gene: TRBJ1-1
clone size: .
D gene: TRBD1
CDR3 protein: CASSHGQGARAFF
CDR3 DNA: TGCGCCAGCAGCCATGGACAGGGGGCTCGAGCTTTCTTT

CDR3 length: 15
V gene: TRBV10-3
J gene: TRBJ2-7
clone size: few
D gene: TRBD1
CDR3 protein: CAISIRTGEGHEQYF
CDR3 DNA: TGTGCCATCAGTATAAGGACAGGGGAAGGGCACGAGCAGTACTTC

CDR3 length: 15
V gene: TRBV29-1
J gene: TRBJ2-6
clone size: few
D gene: .
CDR3 protein: CSVLQGLGGANVLTF
CDR3 DNA: TGCAGCGTTCTACAGGGCCTTGGTGGGGCCAACGTCCTGACTTTC

CDR3 length: 16
V gene: TRBV21-1
J gene: TRBJ2-3
clone size: .
D gene: .
CDR3 protein: CASSKGARETTDTQYF
CDR3 DNA: TGTGCCAGCAGCAAAGGGGCGCGGGAGACCACAGATACGCAGTATTTT

CDR3 length: 17
V gene: TRBV5-1
J gene: TRBJ2-1
clone size: .
D gene: TRBD1
CDR3 protein: CASSFGGWTGETGEQFF
CDR3 DNA: TGCGCCAGCAGCTTCGGGGGTTGGACAGGGGAGACGGGTGAGCAGTTCTTC

CDR3 length: 15
V gene: TRBV27
J gene: TRBJ2-7
clone size: .
D gene: .
CDR3 protein: CASSFRSTGAWEQYF
CDR3 DNA: TGTGCCAGCAGTTTTCGATCCACGGGGGCTTGGGAGCAGTACTTC

CDR3 length: 11
V gene: TRBV15
J gene: TRBJ2-1
clone size: few
D gene: .
CDR3 protein: CATSRIHEQFF
CDR3 DNA: TGTGCCACCAGCAGAATCCATGAGCAGTTCTTC

CDR3 length: 16
V gene: TRBV11-2
J gene: TRBJ2-3
clone size: .
D gene: TRBD2
CDR3 protein: CASSLNGAGGTDTQYF
CDR3 DNA: TGTGCCAGCAGCTTAAACGGGGCGGGGGGCACAGATACGCAGTATTTT

CDR3 length: 16
V gene: TRBV6-1
J gene: TRBJ2-2
clone size: .
D gene: TRBD2
CDR3 protein: CASSGLAGAVSGELFF
CDR3 DNA: TGTGCCAGCAGTGGACTAGCGGGGGCGGTTTCCGGGGAGCTGTTTTTT

CDR3 length: 16
V gene: TRBV11-3
J gene: TRBJ2-2
clone size: .
D gene: TRBD2
CDR3 protein: CASSSGLGLAFGELFF
CDR3 DNA: TGTGCCAGCAGCTCGGGTCTTGGACTAGCTTTCGGGGAGCTGTTTTTT

CDR3 length: 14
V gene: TRBV5-1
J gene: TRBJ2-7
clone size: .
D gene: .
CDR3 protein: CASSLDSQYYEQYF
CDR3 DNA: TGCGCCAGCAGCTTGGACAGCCAATACTACGAGCAGTACTTC

CDR3 length: 15
V gene: TRBV20-1
J gene: TRBJ2-7
clone size: .
D gene: TRBD1
CDR3 protein: CSAAPGTGDIIEQYF
CDR3 DNA: TGCAGTGCTGCACCCGGGACAGGGGATATTATAGAGCAGTACTTC

CDR3 length: 12
V gene: TRBV7-2
J gene: TRBJ2-1
clone size: few
D gene: .
CDR3 protein: CASSLVSNEQFF
CDR3 DNA: TGTGCCAGCAGTTTAGTAAGCAATGAGCAGTTCTTC

CDR3 length: 17
V gene: TRBV6-1
J gene: TRBJ2-6
clone size: .
D gene: TRBD1
CDR3 protein: CASRPGTAYSGANVLTF
CDR3 DNA: TGTGCCAGCAGACCCGGGACAGCCTACTCTGGGGCCAACGTCCTGACTTTC

CDR3 length: 18
V gene: TRBV12-3/TRBV12-4
J gene: TRBJ2-3
clone size: .
D gene: .
CDR3 protein: CTCSLTRPPRTSTDTQYF
CDR3 DNA: TGTACCTGCAGTTTAACCAGACCCCCTAGGACTAGCACAGATACGCAGTATTTT

CDR3 length: 16
V gene: TRBV10-3
J gene: TRBJ1-2
clone size: few
D gene: TRBD1
CDR3 protein: CAITRDRAGANYGYTF
CDR3 DNA: TGTGCCATCACTCGGGACAGGGCAGGAGCTAACTATGGCTACACCTTC

CDR3 length: 13
V gene: TRBV5-1
J gene: TRBJ1-2
clone size: few
D gene: .
CDR3 protein: CASSVQGYWGYTF
CDR3 DNA: TGCGCCAGCAGCGTACAGGGATACTGGGGCTACACCTTC

CDR3 length: 13
V gene: TRBV20-1
J gene: TRBJ2-3
clone size: .
D gene: TRBD2
CDR3 protein: CAGGGRAEDTQYF
CDR3 DNA: TGCGCCGGGGGCGGGAGGGCCGAAGATACGCAGTATTTT

CDR3 length: 15
V gene: TRBV14
J gene: TRBJ2-2
clone size: .
D gene: .
CDR3 protein: CASSPSFRLTGELFF
CDR3 DNA: TGTGCCAGCAGCCCGTCCTTTAGGCTTACCGGGGAGCTGTTTTTT

CDR3 length: 13
V gene: TRBV29-1
J gene: TRBJ2-7
clone size: few
D gene: .
CDR3 protein: CSVRSPFSYEQYF
CDR3 DNA: TGCAGCGTTCGAAGCCCTTTCTCCTACGAGCAGTACTTC

CDR3 length: 13
V gene: TRBV30
J gene: TRBJ1-5
clone size: few
D gene: .
CDR3 protein: CAWSAHSNQPQHF
CDR3 DNA: TGTGCCTGGAGTGCCCACAGCAATCAGCCCCAGCATTTT

CDR3 length: 15
V gene: TRBV27
J gene: TRBJ2-7
clone size: .
D gene: .
CDR3 protein: CATKRHGTSSYEQYF
CDR3 DNA: TGTGCCACCAAAAGGCACGGAACCAGCTCCTACGAGCAGTACTTC

CDR3 length: 12
V gene: TRBV29-1
J gene: TRBJ2-5
clone size: .
D gene: .
CDR3 protein: CSLTKTEETQYF
CDR3 DNA: TGCAGTCTTACAAAAACTGAAGAGACCCAGTACTTC

CDR3 length: 14
V gene: TRBV2
J gene: TRBJ2-3
clone size: few
D gene: .
CDR3 protein: CAPDSLTRTDTQYF
CDR3 DNA: TGTGCCCCCGACTCCTTAACACGGACAGATACGCAGTATTTT

CDR3 length: 15
V gene: TRBV4-3
J gene: TRBJ2-1
clone size: few
D gene: .
CDR3 protein: CASSQGTSPYNEQFF
CDR3 DNA: TGCGCCAGCAGCCAAGGGACTTCTCCTTACAATGAGCAGTTCTTC

CDR3 length: 14
V gene: TRBV11-2
J gene: TRBJ2-5
clone size: .
D gene: TRBD1
CDR3 protein: CASSSIRGPETQYF
CDR3 DNA: TGTGCCAGCAGCTCAATCAGGGGGCCTGAGACCCAGTACTTC

CDR3 length: 14
V gene: TRBV9
J gene: TRBJ2-2
clone size: .
D gene: .
CDR3 protein: CASSVGPITGELFF
CDR3 DNA: TGTGCCAGCAGCGTAGGTCCCATTACCGGGGAGCTGTTTTTT

CDR3 length: 11
V gene: TRBV12-3/TRBV12-4
J gene: TRBJ1-2
clone size: few
D gene: .
CDR3 protein: CASSLGLGYTF
CDR3 DNA: TGTGCCAGCAGTTTGGGGCTTGGCTACACCTTC

CDR3 length: 14
V gene: TRBV5-5
J gene: TRBJ2-1
clone size: few
D gene: .
CDR3 protein: CASSLAVRDNEQFF
CDR3 DNA: TGTGCCAGCAGCTTGGCGGTACGGGACAATGAGCAGTTCTTC

CDR3 length: 14
V gene: TRBV2
J gene: TRBJ1-1
clone size: many
D gene: TRBD1
CDR3 protein: CASSGDRVVTEAFF
CDR3 DNA: TGTGCCAGCAGTGGGGACAGGGTTGTGACTGAAGCTTTCTTT

CDR3 length: 14
V gene: TRBV20-1
J gene: TRBJ1-1
clone size: few
D gene: .
CDR3 protein: CSASGGGRHQEAFF
CDR3 DNA: TGCAGTGCTAGTGGGGGCGGCAGACACCAAGAAGCTTTCTTT

CDR3 length: 12
V gene: TRBV7-9
J gene: TRBJ2-7
clone size: .
D gene: .
CDR3 protein: CASSPHQYEQYF
CDR3 DNA: TGTGCCAGCAGCCCTCACCAGTACGAGCAGTACTTC

CDR3 length: 17
V gene: TRBV12-3/TRBV12-4
J gene: TRBJ2-2
clone size: few
D gene: TRBD2
CDR3 protein: CASSDPIAGSNTGELFF
CDR3 DNA: TGTGCCAGCAGTGATCCCATAGCGGGTTCGAACACCGGGGAGCTGTTTTTT

CDR3 length: 16
V gene: TRBV10-3
J gene: TRBJ2-7
clone size: once
D gene: TRBD2
CDR3 protein: CAISESGTSGTREQYF
CDR3 DNA: TGTGCCATCAGTGAGTCCGGGACTAGCGGGACTCGGGAGCAGTACTTC

CDR3 length: 13
V gene: TRBV12-3/TRBV12-4
J gene: TRBJ1-2
clone size: few
D gene: TRBD1
CDR3 protein: CASSPSTGNGYTF
CDR3 DNA: TGTGCCAGCAGCCCATCGACAGGGAATGGCTACACCTTC

CDR3 length: 13
V gene: TRBV5-6
J gene: TRBJ1-1
clone size: .
D gene: TRBD1
CDR3 protein: CASSLTGVKEAFF
CDR3 DNA: TGTGCCAGCAGCTTGACAGGGGTGAAAGAAGCTTTCTTT

CDR3 length: 11
V gene: TRBV25-1
J gene: TRBJ1-2
clone size: .
D gene: .
CDR3 protein: CASSARGNYTF
CDR3 DNA: TGTGCCAGCAGTGCCAGGGGAAACTACACCTTC

CDR3 length: 12
V gene: TRBV11-2
J gene: TRBJ1-1
clone size: .
D gene: .
CDR3 protein: CASRMENTEAFF
CDR3 DNA: TGTGCCAGCAGGATGGAGAACACTGAAGCTTTCTTT

CDR3 length: 15
V gene: TRBV12-3/TRBV12-4
J gene: TRBJ2-3
clone size: few
D gene: .
CDR3 protein: CASSLREQGSNTQYF
CDR3 DNA: TGTGCCAGCAGTTTACGGGAACAGGGTTCGAATACGCAGTATTTT

CDR3 length: 17
V gene: TRBV6-5
J gene: TRBJ2-4
clone size: .
D gene: .
CDR3 protein: CASSYSGLIGAKNIQYF
CDR3 DNA: TGTGCCAGCAGTTACAGCGGACTAATAGGAGCCAAAAACATTCAGTACTTC

CDR3 length: 13
V gene: TRBV6-5
J gene: TRBJ1-3
clone size: few
D gene: .
CDR3 protein: CASSYLHGNTIYF
CDR3 DNA: TGTGCCAGCAGTTACTTACATGGAAACACCATATATTTT

CDR3 length: 16
V gene: TRBV6-2/TRBV6-3
J gene: TRBJ1-1
clone size: few
D gene: TRBD1
CDR3 protein: CASRRYRDRSNTEAFF
CDR3 DNA: TGTGCCAGCAGACGATACCGGGACAGATCAAACACTGAAGCTTTCTTT

CDR3 length: 11
V gene: TRBV29-1
J gene: TRBJ1-1
clone size: .
D gene: .
CDR3 protein: CSVSTGTEAFF
CDR3 DNA: TGCAGCGTTTCGACAGGCACTGAAGCTTTCTTT